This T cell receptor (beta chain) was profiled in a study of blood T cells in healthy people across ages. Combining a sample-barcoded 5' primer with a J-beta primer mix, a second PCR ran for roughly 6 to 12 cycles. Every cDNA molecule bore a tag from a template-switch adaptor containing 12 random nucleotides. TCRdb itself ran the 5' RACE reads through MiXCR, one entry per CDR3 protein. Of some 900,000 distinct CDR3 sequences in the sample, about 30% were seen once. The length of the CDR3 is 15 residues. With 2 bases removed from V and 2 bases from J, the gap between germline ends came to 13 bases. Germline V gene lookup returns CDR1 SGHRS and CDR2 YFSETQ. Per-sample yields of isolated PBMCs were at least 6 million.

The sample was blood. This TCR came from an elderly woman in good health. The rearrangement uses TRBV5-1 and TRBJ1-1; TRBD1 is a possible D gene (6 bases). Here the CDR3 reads CASSLGDKRNTEAFF. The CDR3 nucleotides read TGCGCCAGCAGCTTAGGGGACAAGCGAAACACTGAAGCTTTCTTT.